One and the same sample provided the 9 T cell receptor beta chains below, sequenced in a study of lymphopenia after photon versus proton radiotherapy. Some clones are missing from TCRdb's copy, which holds only in-frame ones; the method was immunoSEQ multiplex PCR. The data contain some 70,000 clones, about 90% of them singletons. The sample was peripheral blood, taken from a patient treated with proton-based radiotherapy. Receptors were obtained from a man at least 80 years old with esophageal cancer.

V and J are TRBV15 and TRBJ2-1; tentatively, D is TRBD1 (5 bases). Deletions cut 0 bases from V and 7 bases from J, with 19 bases between. Looked up from germline, CDR1 is LNHNV and CDR2 is YYDKDF (reference sequence). This CDR3 region has 17 residues. Written as DNA, the CDR3 is TGTGCCACCAGCAGAGACCATCAGGGCTTCGGTGGTAATGAGCAGTTCTTC. Translation: CATSRDHQGFGGNEQFF. Full variable domain (rest looked up from reference TRBV15 and TRBJ2-1): DAMVIQNPRYQVTQFGKPVTLSCSQTLNHNVMYWYQQKSSQAPKLLFHYYDKDFNNEADTPDNFQSRRPNTSFCFLDIRSPGLGDTAMYLCATSRDHQGFGGNEQFFGPGTRLTVL.

The chain uses TRBV11-2 and TRBJ2-7, with D possibly TRBD1 on 6 matching bases. The CDR3 is made up of 14 amino acids. Germline-derived CDR1 and CDR2 are SGHAT and FQNNGV. The ends were cut back, 5 bases at V and 1 base at J, with 12 bases in the middle. The CDR3 nucleotides read TGTGCCAGCAGCCCACGACAGGAGTCCTACGAGCAGTACTTC. Its translation is CASSPRQESYEQYF.

This clone was seen only once. The chain employs TRBV7-2 and TRBJ2-7, with TRBD1 matching 7 bases. Germline CDR1 and CDR2: SGHTA and FQGNSA. After removal of 5 bases from V and 3 bases from J, the junction contained 10 bases not matched to a gene. This CDR3 spans 15 amino acids. The CDR3 spells CASSTRDSSSYEQYF. CDR3 nucleotide sequence: TGTGCCAGCAGCACCAGGGACAGTTCGAGCTACGAGCAGTACTTC.

This CDR3 reads CASSQTAYNSPLHF. The DNA of the CDR3 is TGTGCCAGCAGCCAGACAGCATATAATTCACCCCTCCACTTT. The chain recombines TRBV14 with TRBJ1-6; a possible D gene is TRBD1 (5 bases). Trimming removed 3 bases from V and 4 bases from J, with 7 bases in between. CDR1 and CDR2 from the germline V gene are SGHDN and FVKESK. The CDR3 covers 14 residues.

This clone was recorded only once. The CDR3 nucleotides read TGCGCCAGCAGCTCAGACCTAGCGGCCCCTTACAATGAGCAGTTCTTC. Its translation: CASSSDLAAPYNEQFF. The rearrangement joins TRBV5-1 to TRBJ2-1; 7 bases align to TRBD2. The length of the CDR3 is 16 residues. Germline CDR1 is SGHRS and CDR2 is YFSETQ. Trimming cost V 3 bases and J 4 bases; bases outside gene matches: 10.

The chain has TRBV18 and TRBJ2-5; D is unclear. This CDR3 comprises 12 residues. V was clipped by 1 base and J by 4 bases, with 4 bases between them. Germline V gene sequence: CDR1 KGHSH, CDR2 LQKENI. This CDR3 reads CASSPQGETQYF. The DNA of the CDR3 is TGTGCCAGCTCACCACAGGGAGAGACCCAGTACTTC. Full variable domain (outside the CDR3, taken from reference TRBV18 and TRBJ2-5): NAGVMQNPRHLVRRRGQEARLRCSPMKGHSHVYWYRQLPEEGLKFMVYLQKENIIDESGMPKERFSAEFPKEGPSILRIQQVVRGDSAAYFCASSPQGETQYFGPGTRLLVL.

This clone turned up a few times. V gene TRBV13 combines with J gene TRBJ2-7; D is tentatively TRBD1 or TRBD2 (6 bases each). The CDR3 contains 14 residues. Germline assignment: CDR1 PRHDT and CDR2 FYEKMQ (reference sequence). With 7 bases removed from V and 3 bases from J, the gap between germline ends came to 16 bases. The CDR3 nucleotides read TGTGCCAGCACCGAGGGGGGCACACGCTACGAGCAGTACTTC. Its protein product is CASTEGGTRYEQYF.

To note about this clone: Sequence at one end of the junction differs from germline and may be a read error. The genes are TRBV7-7 and TRBJ2-3; perhaps TRBD2 as D (6 bases). Germline CDR1 SSHAT, CDR2 FNYEAQ (reference sequence). The CDR3 loop spans 16 amino acids. CDR3 nucleotide sequence: TGTGCTAGCAGCCAGGCAGTGGGGGGATCCACAGATACGCAGTATTTT. Its protein is CASSQAVGGSTDTQYF.

V usage is TRBV29-1 and J usage is TRBJ1-2; no clear D. The CDR3 extends over 8 amino acids. The V end lost 0 bases, the J end lost 14 bases, and 4 bases lay between the germline ends. CDR1 and CDR2 (germline): SQVTM, ANQGSEA. The CDR3 region is CSVEEGTF. As DNA, the CDR3 is TGCAGCGTTGAAGAGGGTACCTTC.